What follows are 32 T cell receptor beta chains derived from one specimen sequenced in a study of cytomegalovirus exposure and HLA in healthy donors (dated by TCRdb to about 2017). Library prep was done by the immunoSEQ multiplex PCR assay. For the multiplex PCR, a mixture combining 60 forward primers for TCR Vbeta segments and 13 reverse primers for TCR Jbeta segments was used. Not all clones reach the TCRdb copy of this immuneACCESS table, which keeps in-frame sequences only. Checked studies attribute under half of the gap to unresolved V genes and leave the rest unexplained. The sample table shows approximately 210,000 clones, and over 60% are seen once. The ten largest account for roughly 1.1% of the sample. Material for sequencing was PBMCs. These receptor sequences come from a woman aged 40 to 49 in good health and CMV-seronegative.

The rearrangement links TRBV28 to TRBJ2-3; 8 positions match TRBD2. With V trimmed by 6 bases and J by 1 base, 12 bases remained unmatched. The germline gives CDR1 MDHEN, CDR2 SYDVKM. The CDR3 sequence is 17 residues long. CDR3 DNA sequence: TGTGCCAGCAGGGGATCACTAGCGGCCGGGCGCACAGATACGCAGTATTTT. Its translation: CASRGSLAAGRTDTQYF. Full variable domain (rest looked up from reference TRBV28 and TRBJ2-3): DVKVTQSSRYLVKRTGEKVFLECVQDMDHENMFWYRQDPGLGLRLIYFSYDVKMKEKGDIPEGYSVSREKKERFSLILESASTNQTSMYLCASRGSLAAGRTDTQYFGPGTRLTVL.

This clone was found a few times. V gene TRBV6-1 combines with J gene TRBJ2-7, with a possible D match to TRBD2 (6 bases). CDR1 MNHNS and CDR2 SASEGT come from the germline V gene. Trimming took 0 bases from V and 10 from J, leaving 13 bases between them. The CDR3 consists of 13 residues. The CDR3 loop is CASSEAGGLGQYV. CDR3 bases: TGTGCCAGCAGTGAAGCGGGAGGCTTGGGTCAGTACGTC.

The rearrangement links TRBV7-2 to TRBJ1-1; tentatively, D is TRBD1 (5 bases). V dropped 6 bases and J dropped 3 bases, with 11 bases sitting between them. Germline lookup yields CDR1 SGHTA and CDR2 FQGNSA. This CDR3 contains 13 residues. In DNA, the CDR3 is TGTGCCAGCAGGGTCACAGGATACACTGAAGCTTTCTTT. It specifies CASRVTGYTEAFF.

The chain uses TRBV5-6 and TRBJ2-5, with TRBD2 matching over 9 bases. Germline CDR1 reads SGHDT; CDR2 reads YYEEEE. This CDR3 region has 15 residues. The trim removed 1 base at V and 7 bases at J, leaving 8 bases unmatched. CDR3 nucleotide sequence: TGTGCCAGCAGCTTGACAGCGGGAGGCGGCGGGACCCAGTACTTC. As protein: CASSLTAGGGGTQYF. Combining the CDR3 with reference TRBV5-6 and TRBJ2-5 gives the whole variable domain DAGVTQSPTHLIKTRGQQVTLRCSPKSGHDTVSWYQQALGQGPQFIFQYYEEEERQRGNFPDRFSGHQFPNYSSELNVNALLLGDSALYLCASSLTAGGGGTQYFGPGTRLLVL.

The chain uses TRBV30 and TRBJ2-2, with TRBD2 matching over 12 bases. Germline CDR1 reads GTSNPN; CDR2 reads SVGIG (reference sequence). V lost 3 bases, J lost 4 bases, and 3 bases stayed unmatched. This CDR3 is built from 15 residues. The CDR3 nucleotides are TGTGCCTGGAGCCTACTAGCGGGAGGCACCGGGGAGCTGTTTTTT. It codes for CAWSLLAGGTGELFF.

The V call is TRBV10-3, the J call TRBJ1-6, with unresolved D. Germline V gene sequence: CDR1 ENHRY, CDR2 SYGVKD. V was shortened by 8 bases and J by 6 bases, with 14 bases between the two germline ends. The CDR3 runs to 14 residues. The CDR3, as DNA: TGTGCCATCCGCAACGAGGTCGGTAATTCACCCCTCCACTTT. It translates to CAIRNEVGNSPLHF.

V gene TRBV10-3 combines with J gene TRBJ2-1, with a tentative D call TRBD2 (6 bases). The CDR3 spans 15 residues. V was cut by 4 bases and J by 0 bases, with 10 bases left in between. Germline CDR1 ENHRY, CDR2 SYGVKD. The DNA of the CDR3 is TGTGCCATCAGTGCAGTTAGCGGCTCCTACAATGAGCAGTTCTTC. Amino acids: CAISAVSGSYNEQFF.

The chain joins TRBV5-1 to TRBJ2-7; weak D call: TRBD1 (6 bases). CDR1 and CDR2 (germline): SGHRS, YFSETQ. Trimming left V 3 bases short and J 3 bases short, with 13 bases between. The CDR3 sequence is 14 residues long. CDR3 nucleotide sequence: TGCGCCAGCAGCTCGGCGACAGGAGGCTACGAGCAGTACTTC. Translating it yields CASSSATGGYEQYF. The whole variable domain, remainder taken from reference TRBV5-1 and TRBJ2-7, is KAGVTQTPRYLIKTRGQQVTLSCSPISGHRSVSWYQQTPGQGLQFLFEYFSETQRNKGNFPGRFSGRQFSNSRSEMNVSTLELGDSALYLCASSSATGGYEQYFGPGTRLTVT.

This chain connects TRBV29-1 to TRBJ2-1; 10 bases match TRBD2. Germline CDR1 is SQVTM and CDR2 is ANQGSEA. The CDR3 is 13 amino acids. J lost 4 bases, V lost 8 bases, and 5 bases had no gene match. DNA of the CDR3: TGCAGCCCGATACTAGCGGGATACAATGAGCAGTTCTTC. This codes for CSPILAGYNEQFF.

The genes are TRBV9 and TRBJ2-3; D may be TRBD2 (6 bases). Per germline, CDR1 SGDLS and CDR2 YYNGEE. The CDR3 contains 15 residues. V was pared by 5 bases and J by 0 bases, with 13 bases between. DNA of the CDR3: TGTGCCAGCAGGGAGATAGCGGCTAGCACAGATACGCAGTATTTT. Residues: CASREIAASTDTQYF.

The chain employs TRBV7-5 and TRBJ2-2; the table's D call of TRBD2 was not tested on the DNA. TRBV7-5 is a pseudogene locus. The CDR3 is made up of 16 amino acids. DNA for the CDR3: TGTGTCAGAAGCCGGACTAGCGGGACGAACACCGGGGAGCTGCTTTTT. It codes for CVRSRTSGTNTGELLF.

This chain uses TRBV7-8 with TRBJ2-3, with D possibly TRBD1 on 6 matching bases. Trimming pared 1 base from V and 2 bases from J, leaving 10 bases between. Germline V gene data show CDR1 as SGHVS and CDR2 as FQNEAQ. CDR3 size: 15 residues. Written as DNA, the CDR3 is TGTGCCAGCAGCTTAGACAGGGCGGACACAGATACGCAGTATTTT. Translated: CASSLDRADTDTQYF.

This chain links TRBV11-3 with TRBJ1-1; D uncertain. This CDR3 contains 14 residues. Germline V gene lookup returns CDR1 SGHNT and CDR2 YENEEA. V was clipped by 1 base and J by 5 bases, with 11 bases between them. The CDR3 sequence: CASSLGPGETEAFF. In nucleotides, the CDR3 is TGTGCCAGCAGCTTAGGCCCCGGGGAAACTGAAGCTTTCTTT.

This clone was recorded once. The V call is TRBV2, the J call TRBJ2-1; D is possibly TRBD1 (5 bases). V dropped 3 bases and J dropped 8 bases, with 23 bases sitting between them. Germline V gene data show CDR1 as SNHLY and CDR2 as FYNNEI. This CDR3 spans 17 amino acids. The CDR3 bases are TGTGCCAGCAGTGACTTGAGACGACAGCGAATGTTGGATGAGCAGTTCTTC. It translates to CASSDLRRQRMLDEQFF.

The gene calls are TRBV5-8 and TRBJ2-1, with 10 bases identical to TRBD1. The CDR3 spans 16 residues. The ends lost 5 bases at V and 0 bases at J; junction bases unmatched: 5. The V gene's germline CDR1 is SGHTS and CDR2 YDEGEE. CDR3 coding DNA: TGTGCCAGCAGTTGGACAGGGGGGAGCTCCTACAATGAGCAGTTCTTC. This sequence encodes CASSWTGGSSYNEQFF.

The chain links TRBV19 to TRBJ1-1; possibly TRBD1 for D (6 bases). The CDR3 is 12 amino acids. CDR1 and CDR2 (germline): LNHDA, SQIVND (reference sequence). With 5 bases removed from V and 6 bases from J, the gap between germline ends came to 10 bases. The DNA of the CDR3 is TGTGCCAGTAGTCCCCGGACAGCTGAAGCTTTCTTT. It codes for CASSPRTAEAFF.

The rearrangement joins TRBV5-1 to TRBJ1-1; D is unclear. The CDR3 is made up of 14 amino acids. Germline-derived CDR1 and CDR2 are SGHRS and YFSETQ. V lost 3 bases to trimming and J lost 7 bases, with 16 bases between them. In DNA form, the CDR3 reads TGCGCCAGCAGCTCCCTAGTAGGTGAGGGTGAAGCTTTCTTT. Translated, it gives CASSSLVGEGEAFF.

This clone was seen just once. The J gene is TRBJ2-1, the V gene TRBV30; no firm D call. The CDR3 runs to 17 residues. Germline lookup yields CDR1 GTSNPN and CDR2 SVGIG (reference sequence). The germline V and J ends were trimmed by 1 base and 4 bases, with 20 bases remaining between them. The CDR3 protein is CAWSASTVRSLYNEQFF. The CDR3 DNA is TGTGCCTGGAGTGCCTCTACGGTACGAAGCCTTTACAATGAGCAGTTCTTC.

The chain couples TRBV9 to TRBJ2-2; D perhaps matches TRBD1 (6 bases). The length of the CDR3 is 15 residues. The germline V and J ends were trimmed by 4 bases and 1 base, with 11 bases remaining between them. Germline values: CDR1 SGDLS, CDR2 YYNGEE. The CDR3 DNA reads as TGTGCCAGCAGCTGGGGACAAAGGAACACCGGGGAGCTGTTTTTT. Residues: CASSWGQRNTGELFF.

The chain uses TRBV5-4 and TRBJ1-1; D not certain. The germline V and J ends were trimmed by 0 bases and 1 base, with 7 bases remaining between them. The CDR3 consists of 14 residues. Germline loops: CDR1 SGHNT, CDR2 YYREEE (reference sequence). CDR3 protein: CASSLARGNTEAFF. As DNA, the CDR3 is TGTGCCAGCAGCTTGGCCCGAGGGAACACTGAAGCTTTCTTT.

This chain connects TRBV29-1 to TRBJ2-6; D is ambiguous. The germline V gene has CDR1 SQVTM and CDR2 ANQGSEA. The CDR3 loop spans 13 amino acids. V lost 5 bases, J lost 0 bases, and 5 bases lay in between. CDR3 DNA: TGCAGCGTTTCCGGCTCTGGGGCCAACGTCCTGACTTTC. The encoded protein is CSVSGSGANVLTF.

The V and J genes are TRBV6-5 and TRBJ1-1; D unclear. Trimming took 5 bases from V and 4 from J, leaving 17 bases between them. Germline CDR1 and CDR2: MNHEY and SVGAGI. CDR3 length equals 15 residues. The DNA of the CDR3 is TGTGCCAGCAGTAAAATCGCGGGAGTAGGCACTGAAGCTTTCTTT. Translation gives CASSKIAGVGTEAFF.

This clone has just a few counts. This rearrangement joins TRBV5-4 to TRBJ2-1; TRBD1 matches 9 bases. This CDR3 contains 15 residues. Per germline, CDR1 SGHNT and CDR2 YYREEE (reference sequence). V lost 4 bases, J lost 6 bases, and 8 bases stayed unmatched. CDR3 in amino acids: CASSQTGGLFNEQFF. CDR3 bases: TGTGCCAGCAGCCAGACAGGGGGATTATTCAATGAGCAGTTCTTC.

J is TRBJ2-7 and V is TRBV7-9; D perhaps matches TRBD1 (6 bases). CDR3 length: 17 amino acids. The V end was cut by 5 bases, the J end by 0 bases, with 20 bases between. CDR1 and CDR2 from the germline V gene are SEHNR and FQNEAQ (reference sequence). CDR3 nucleotides: TGTGCCAGCAGCGCTAATGCCGGGACACCGAGCTCCTACGAGCAGTACTTC. Translated: CASSANAGTPSSYEQYF.

This chain links TRBV10-3 with TRBJ2-1; 7 positions agree with TRBD2. CDR1 ENHRY and CDR2 SYGVKD come from the germline V gene. The CDR3 contains 17 residues. Trimming at V came to 3 bases and at J to 10 bases, leaving 18 bases not matched to a gene. This CDR3 reads CAISDPAKLLATEEQFF. The CDR3 nucleotides are TGTGCCATCAGTGATCCCGCTAAATTACTAGCGACAGAGGAGCAGTTCTTC.

The chain combines TRBV2 with TRBJ2-7; TRBD1 aligns across 7 bases. There are 15 residues in the CDR3. J lost 0 bases, V lost 4 bases, and 6 bases had no gene match. CDR1 is SNHLY, CDR2 FYNNEI, per germline. The CDR3 sequence is CASSVKGQSSYEQYF. The CDR3 DNA reads as TGTGCCAGCAGTGTAAAGGGACAGAGCTCCTACGAGCAGTACTTC. Combining the CDR3 with reference TRBV2 and TRBJ2-7 gives the whole variable domain EPEVTQTPSHQVTQMGQEVILRCVPISNHLYFYWYRQILGQKVEFLVSFYNNEISEKSEIFDDQFSVERPDGSNFTLKIRSTKLEDSAMYFCASSVKGQSSYEQYFGPGTRLTVT.

V and J are TRBV7-7 and TRBJ2-3, with TRBD2 matching 13 bases. Germline CDR1 and CDR2: SSHAT and FNYEAQ (reference sequence). This CDR3 spans 18 amino acids. V lost 5 bases and J lost 5; bases outside the gene matches: 13. CDR3 loop: CASSQNRLAGGLQDTQYF. For the CDR3, the DNA is TGTGCCAGCAGCCAAAACAGACTAGCGGGAGGCCTCCAAGATACGCAGTATTTT.

The J gene is TRBJ1-1, the V gene TRBV9; D may be TRBD1 (5 bases). Trimming left V 5 bases short and J 1 base short, with 9 bases between. CDR3 length: 13 amino acids. Germline V gene lookup returns CDR1 SGDLS and CDR2 YYNGEE. This CDR3 is CASSLTGNTEAFF. In DNA, the CDR3 is TGTGCCAGCAGTCTAACAGGGAACACTGAAGCTTTCTTT.

The rearrangement links TRBV27 to TRBJ1-4; D gene ambiguous. The CDR3 is 14 residues long. Germline-derived CDR1 and CDR2 are MNHEY and SMNVEV (reference sequence). V was trimmed by 6 bases and J by 9 bases, leaving 17 bases between them. DNA for the CDR3: TGTGCCAGCAGGTCGGGCCCGACCGGGAAAAAACTGTTTTTT. Encoded protein: CASRSGPTGKKLFF. The whole variable domain, remainder taken from reference TRBV27 and TRBJ1-4, is EAQVTQNPRYLITVTGKKLTVTCSQNMNHEYMSWYRQDPGLGLRQIYYSMNVEVTDKGDVPEGYKVSRKEKRNFPLILESPSPNQTSLYFCASRSGPTGKKLFFGSGTQLSVL.

V is TRBV5-1 and J is TRBJ2-1; TRBD2 agrees at 10 bases. CDR3 length: 17 amino acids. The V and J ends lost 2 bases and 9 bases, in that order; junction bases with no gene match: 14. Germline loops: CDR1 SGHRS, CDR2 YFSETQ. The CDR3 DNA is TGCGCCAGCAGCTTTCGAGTGATGTCTAGCGGGAGAGGTGAGCAGTTCTTC. This translates into CASSFRVMSSGRGEQFF.

V and J are TRBV19 and TRBJ2-7, with 7 bases identical to TRBD1. This CDR3 is built from 15 residues. Germline CDR1 is LNHDA and CDR2 is SQIVND (reference sequence). Trimming at V came to 4 bases and at J to 3 bases, leaving 9 bases not matched to a gene. The CDR3 region is CASSTQRTGDYEQYF. In DNA form, the CDR3 reads TGTGCCAGTAGTACTCAACGGACAGGAGACTACGAGCAGTACTTC. The complete variable domain, with remaining parts taken from reference TRBV19 and TRBJ2-7, reads DGGITQSPKYLFRKEGQNVTLSCEQNLNHDAMYWYRQDPGQGLRLIYYSQIVNDFQKGDIAEGYSVSREKKESFPLTVTSAQKNPTAFYLCASSTQRTGDYEQYFGPGTRLTVT.

This clone was counted a few times. The chain couples TRBV4-1 to TRBJ1-3, with D perhaps TRBD1 (6 bases). Germline lookup yields CDR1 MGHRA and CDR2 YSYEKL. This CDR3 region has 17 residues. The V and J ends lost 1 base and 0 bases respectively, with 13 bases between them. DNA for the CDR3: TGCGCCAGCAGCCAAGGTGGCGCAGGGGCCTCTGGAAACACCATATATTTT. It codes for CASSQGGAGASGNTIYF.